A selection of T cell receptor beta chains follows, all from one sample in a study of shared clonotypes between healthy human individuals. Method: immunoSEQ multiplex PCR; TCRdb's copy keeps in-frame clones and lacks some. The sample records roughly 1,600,000 clones, approximately 98.5% being singletons. The sample taken for sequencing was naive CD4+ T cells sorted from blood. These receptors were collected from a man in his thirties or forties in good health. CDR3s include the opening cysteine and the closing phenylalanine or tryptophan. A D gene is named only where the DNA matches it firmly. The listing skips clone size in some rows; elsewhere it reads once, few, many or a size class.

clone_size	j_call	v_call	d_call	cdr3_aa	cdr3_nt
.	TRBJ2-5	TRBV11-1	TRBD2	CASSLEGLAGASETQYF	TGTGCCAGCAGCTTAGAGGGACTAGCGGGAGCGTCAGAGACCCAGTACTTC
.	TRBJ2-7	TRBV5-1	.	CASSYRRGREIGEQYF	TGCGCCAGCAGCTACCGGCGGGGACGGGAGATAGGGGAGCAGTACTTC
.	TRBJ2-2	TRBV10-3	.	CAISPGAGGELFF	TGTGCCATCAGTCCGGGGGCAGGCGGGGAGCTGTTTTTT
.	TRBJ1-2	TRBV11-2	TRBD1	CASSLDRGGYGYTF	TGTGCCAGCAGCTTGGACAGGGGGGGCTATGGCTACACCTTC
.	TRBJ2-3	TRBV29-1	TRBD2	CSVDAGTSGSTDTQYF	TGCAGCGTTGATGCCGGGACTAGCGGGAGCACAGATACGCAGTATTTT
.	TRBJ1-5	TRBV10-1	.	CASSDGGPGNQPQHF	TGCGCCAGCAGTGATGGGGGGCCGGGCAATCAGCCCCAGCATTTT
once	TRBJ1-2	TRBV5-4	.	CASSPIGENGAYGYTF	TGTGCCAGCAGCCCCATTGGTGAGAATGGGGCCTATGGCTACACCTTC
.	TRBJ1-1	TRBV7-9	.	CASSSIGVMGLNTEAFF	TGTGCCAGCAGTTCCATCGGGGTAATGGGGTTAAACACTGAAGCTTTCTTT
.	TRBJ2-3	TRBV15	.	CASRLDTGTDTQYF	TGTGCCTCACGTTTGGACACCGGCACAGATACGCAGTATTTT
.	TRBJ2-7	TRBV5-8	TRBD1	CASSHDRGYEQYF	TGTGCCAGCAGCCACGACAGGGGCTACGAGCAGTACTTC
.	TRBJ2-1	TRBV18	.	CASSPHLDNEQFF	TGTGCCAGCTCACCCCACCTCGACAATGAGCAGTTCTTC
.	TRBJ2-7	TRBV28	TRBD1	CASSPGQVASYEQYF	TGTGCCAGCAGCCCCGGACAGGTTGCCTCCTACGAGCAGTACTTC
.	TRBJ2-3	TRBV6-5	.	CASSYGQGTDTQYF	TGTGCCAGCAGTTACGGTCAAGGCACAGATACGCAGTATTTT
.	TRBJ2-3	TRBV9	TRBD2	CASSVGLAGGIITDTQYF	TGTGCCAGCAGCGTAGGTCTAGCGGGAGGGATTATCACAGATACGCAGTATTTT
.	TRBJ2-3	TRBV5-4	.	CASSSSPSTDTQYF	TGTGCCAGCAGCTCAAGCCCAAGCACAGATACGCAGTATTTT
.	TRBJ2-5	TRBV30	.	CAWSDAVQETQYF	TGTGCCTGGAGTGATGCGGTCCAAGAGACCCAGTACTTC
.	TRBJ2-1	TRBV27	TRBD1	CASSWARGIVDEQFF	TGTGCCAGCAGTTGGGCCAGGGGGATCGTCGATGAGCAGTTCTTC
.	TRBJ2-1	TRBV29-1	.	CSVETGGASSYNEQFF	TGCAGCGTTGAAACCGGTGGTGCTAGCTCCTACAATGAGCAGTTCTTC
.	TRBJ2-1	TRBV5-1	TRBD1	CASSPKLPGQGAPNEQFF	TGCGCCAGCAGCCCAAAACTACCGGGACAGGGGGCCCCAAATGAGCAGTTCTTC
.	TRBJ2-2	TRBV5-4	TRBD1	CASSSRQGTGELFF	TGTGCCAGCAGCTCACGACAGGGCACCGGGGAGCTGTTTTTT
.	TRBJ2-5	TRBV11-3	.	CASSLDRETQYF	TGTGCCAGCAGCTTAGATCGGGAGACCCAGTACTTC
.	TRBJ1-1	TRBV28	TRBD1	CASSLIPGQRVFF	TGTGCCAGCAGTTTAATCCCGGGACAGCGTGTTTTCTTT
.	TRBJ1-1	TRBV6-6	.	CASSYSNRLTYSEAFF	TGTGCCAGCAGTTACTCCAACAGGTTGACGTACTCTGAAGCTTTCTTT
.	TRBJ2-1	TRBV7-9	TRBD2	CASSRTSGRDNEQFF	TGTGCCAGCAGCCGGACTAGCGGGAGAGATAATGAGCAGTTCTTC
once	TRBJ2-4	TRBV15	.	CATSSPPLLNIQYF	TGTGCCACCAGCAGCCCCCCCCTCTTAAACATTCAGTACTTC
.	TRBJ1-5	TRBV6-4	.	CASSVDWGFNQPQHF	TGTGCCAGCAGTGTGGATTGGGGATTCAATCAGCCCCAGCATTTT
.	TRBJ2-5	TRBV6-5	.	CASSDGLRIPHF	TGTGCCAGCAGCGACGGACTTCGTATCCCCCACTTC
.	TRBJ1-5	TRBV7-9	TRBD1	CASSSTDRGGQPQHF	TGTGCCAGCAGCTCGACGGACAGGGGTGGTCAGCCCCAGCATTTT
.	TRBJ2-1	TRBV11-2	.	CASSFQSPIGNEQFF	TGTGCCAGCAGCTTCCAAAGCCCTATTGGCAATGAGCAGTTCTTC
.	TRBJ2-3	TRBV7-6	.	CASASGGTDTQYF	TGTGCCAGCGCCTCCGGGGGCACAGATACGCAGTATTTT
.	TRBJ2-7	TRBV4-3	.	CARKRDGQINEQYF	TGCGCCAGGAAAAGGGACGGTCAGATCAACGAGCAGTACTTC
.	TRBJ2-1	TRBV9	TRBD1	CASSYTGGTSYNEQFF	TGTGCCAGCAGTTATACAGGGGGAACCTCCTACAATGAGCAGTTCTTC
.	TRBJ2-7	TRBV2	.	CASRTGQGDGTSDFF	TGTGCCAGCAGGACCGGACAGGGGGACGGGACTAGCGACTTTTTC
.	TRBJ2-7	TRBV5-1	TRBD1	CASSYGKGQSPYEQYF	TGCGCCAGCAGCTACGGAAAGGGACAGTCGCCCTACGAGCAGTACTTC
.	TRBJ2-1	TRBV9	.	CASSISSVSYNEQFF	TGTGCCAGCAGCATTTCTAGCGTGTCCTACAATGAGCAGTTCTTC
.	TRBJ2-1	TRBV7-2	TRBD2	CASPPRLAGNNEQFF	TGTGCCAGTCCACCACGCCTAGCGGGGAACAATGAGCAGTTCTTC
.	TRBJ1-5	TRBV25-1	.	CASSEGEGVRPQHF	TGTGCCAGCAGTGAGGGAGAAGGGGTTCGGCCCCAGCATTTT
.	TRBJ1-1	TRBV5-4	.	CASSLAETEAFF	TGTGCCAGCAGCTTGGCCGAGACTGAAGCTTTCTTT
.	TRBJ2-1	TRBV10-3	TRBD2	CAISEYSGAYNEQFF	TGTGCCATCAGTGAGTACAGCGGGGCTTACAATGAGCAGTTCTTC
.	TRBJ1-2	TRBV5-4	.	CASSSTDGYTF	TGTGCCAGCAGTTCCACAGATGGCTACACCTTC
.	TRBJ1-5	TRBV28	.	CASSLRGSSNQPQHF	TGTGCCAGCAGTTTAAGAGGATCTAGCAATCAGCCCCAGCATTTT
.	TRBJ1-5	TRBV5-1	TRBD1	CASSLGTDQPQHF	TGCGCCAGCAGTTTGGGGACAGATCAGCCCCAGCATTTT
.	TRBJ2-1	TRBV9	TRBD2	CASSTSGNSYNEQFF	TGTGCCAGCAGCACAAGCGGGAACTCCTACAATGAGCAGTTCTTC
.	TRBJ2-7	TRBV9	.	CASSVEAGPSYEQYF	TGTGCCAGCAGCGTAGAGGCGGGGCCCTCCTACGAGCAGTACTTC
.	TRBJ2-1	TRBV29-1	TRBD2	CSVKGSSGRWSYNEQFF	TGCAGCGTTAAAGGGTCCAGCGGGAGATGGTCCTACAATGAGCAGTTCTTC